What follows are 28 T cell receptor beta chains derived from one specimen sequenced in a study of shared clonotypes between healthy human individuals. The data were produced by immunoSEQ multiplex PCR, yet TCRdb's version contains in-frame clones alone and is incomplete. This sample has about 380,000 clones; just over 95% occur once, and the top ten carry 0.32%. Sequences were obtained from memory CD8+ T cells sorted from blood. The subset was: CD45RO+ cells pooled with CCR7-negative TemRA cells. Source of these receptors: a man aged 25 to 45 in good health.

The chain joins TRBV6-5 to TRBJ2-3; TRBD2 agrees at 14 bases. Per the germline V gene, CDR1 is MNHEY and CDR2 is SVGAGI. The J segment lost 12 bases and the V segment lost 0 bases, leaving 5 bases of the junction unmatched. The CDR3 totals 15 residues. CDR3 nucleotides: TGTGCCAGCAGTTACTCGGGACTAGCGGGAGTTGCTCAGTATTTT. It translates to CASSYSGLAGVAQYF.

The genes are TRBV28 and TRBJ1-5; D unclear. Germline V gene sequence: CDR1 MDHEN, CDR2 SYDVKM. The V end was cut by 2 bases, the J end by 0 bases, with 14 bases between. This CDR3 contains 17 residues. CDR3 amino acids: CASSLNGVTYSNQPQHF. The CDR3 region has the DNA TGTGCCAGCAGTTTAAATGGGGTGACCTATAGCAATCAGCCCCAGCATTTT.

The chain couples TRBV5-1 to TRBJ1-1; no firm D call. Trimming removed 4 bases from V and 0 bases from J, with 10 bases in between. The CDR3 is 14 residues long. From germline, CDR1 is SGHRS and CDR2 YFSETQ. The CDR3 nucleotides read TGCGCCAGCAGCCCCGTGACTTTGAACACTGAAGCTTTCTTT. Its translation is CASSPVTLNTEAFF.

This rearrangement joins TRBV7-9 to TRBJ1-1, with D possibly TRBD1 on 6 matching bases. This CDR3 spans 15 amino acids. Germline loops: CDR1 SEHNR, CDR2 FQNEAQ (reference sequence). Trimming pared 5 bases from V and 3 bases from J, leaving 16 bases between. The CDR3 spells CASSQLWGPDTEAFF. In DNA, the CDR3 is TGTGCCAGCAGCCAACTGTGGGGGCCGGACACTGAAGCTTTCTTT. Combining the CDR3 with reference TRBV7-9 and TRBJ1-1 gives the whole variable domain DTGVSQNPRHKITKRGQNVTFRCDPISEHNRLYWYRQTLGQGPEFLTYFQNEAQLEKSRLLSDRFSAERPKGSFSTLEIQRTEQGDSAMYLCASSQLWGPDTEAFFGQGTRLTVV.

This sequence joins TRBV30 and TRBJ1-1; D ambiguous. The CDR3 is 15 amino acids. Germline V lookup: CDR1 GTSNPN, CDR2 SVGIG (reference sequence). The ends were cut back, 0 bases at V and 0 bases at J, with 11 bases in the middle. The CDR3 sequence is CAWSVAGFMNTEAFF. Here the CDR3 DNA reads TGTGCCTGGAGTGTTGCTGGTTTCATGAACACTGAAGCTTTCTTT.

J is TRBJ1-2 and V is TRBV20-1, with D hard to call. Trimming left V 3 bases short and J 11 bases short, with 13 bases between. The CDR3 contains 11 residues. Germline assignment: CDR1 DFQATT and CDR2 SNEGSKA (reference sequence). CDR3 DNA: TGCAGTGCTAGCCGACAAGAGGTATACACCTTC. The encoded protein is CSASRQEVYTF.

This chain joins TRBV5-1 and TRBJ2-5; 10 bases are a match to TRBD2. This CDR3 contains 15 residues. Germline V gene lookup returns CDR1 SGHRS and CDR2 YFSETQ. V shed 3 bases, J shed 4 bases, and the junction held 6 bases outside the gene matches. CDR3 in amino acids: CASSWDRLAGETQYF. The CDR3 region has the DNA TGCGCCAGCAGCTGGGACAGACTAGCGGGAGAGACCCAGTACTTC. Looking up the rest from reference TRBV5-1 and TRBJ2-5 gives the full variable domain: KAGVTQTPRYLIKTRGQQVTLSCSPISGHRSVSWYQQTPGQGLQFLFEYFSETQRNKGNFPGRFSGRQFSNSRSEMNVSTLELGDSALYLCASSWDRLAGETQYFGPGTRLLVL.

The chain carries TRBV7-2 and TRBJ1-2, with a weak D call TRBD1 (5 bases). Germline V CDR1 and CDR2: SGHTA, FQGNSA. Deletions cut 1 base from V and 0 bases from J, with 12 bases between. The CDR3 length is 16 residues. CDR3 region: CASSLGGPLANYGYTF. The CDR3 region has the DNA TGTGCCAGCAGCTTAGGGGGCCCCTTAGCTAACTATGGCTACACCTTC.

The V gene is TRBV29-1, the J gene TRBJ2-1, with D hard to call. Trimming took 0 bases from V and 7 from J, leaving 16 bases between them. The CDR3 is 15 amino acids. Germline-derived CDR1 and CDR2 are SQVTM and ANQGSEA. DNA for the CDR3: TGCAGCGTTGAAGATCAGCTCGGTCGGCAAAATGAGCAGTTCTTC. Protein: CSVEDQLGRQNEQFF.

This clone was picked up one time. The rearrangement uses TRBV6-5 and TRBJ1-1; D perhaps matches TRBD1 (5 bases). The V and J ends lost 0 bases and 4 bases respectively, with 15 bases between them. CDR1 MNHEY and CDR2 SVGAGI come from the germline V gene. The length of the CDR3 is 16 residues. For the CDR3, the DNA is TGTGCCAGCAGTTACTCAACTCCAGGGAGGGGCACTGAAGCTTTCTTT. Amino acids: CASSYSTPGRGTEAFF.

A note on this clone: This CDR3 is also generated by other DNA sequences in the sample. The chain uses TRBV7-2 and TRBJ2-7; D not resolved. The CDR3 contains 13 residues. Trimming cost V 0 bases and J 0 bases, with 3 bases left between them. CDR1 is SGHTA, CDR2 FQGNSA, per germline. The CDR3 is CASSLASSYEQYF. The CDR3 DNA reads as TGTGCCAGCAGCTTAGCCAGCTCCTACGAGCAGTACTTC.

The V gene is TRBV5-6, the J gene TRBJ2-7; 7 bases line up with TRBD2. This CDR3 spans 15 amino acids. V trimming: 1 base; J trimming: 2 bases; junction bases outside the gene matches: 6. The germline gives CDR1 SGHDT, CDR2 YYEEEE. CDR3 sequence (DNA): TGTGCCAGCAGCTTGCCGCCAGGGAGGGCCTACGAGCAGTACTTC. Encoded protein: CASSLPPGRAYEQYF.

The J gene is TRBJ1-2, the V gene TRBV14; D is perhaps TRBD1 (5 bases). Trimming pared 1 base from V and 8 bases from J, leaving 14 bases between. The CDR3 is made up of 14 amino acids. Germline V gene data show CDR1 as SGHDN and CDR2 as FVKESK. CDR3 DNA: TGTGCCAGCAGCCAAGTTTATGGGACTGGGGGCTACACCTTC. Its translation is CASSQVYGTGGYTF.

The J gene is TRBJ1-2, the V gene TRBV28; TRBD1 might be the D (5 bases). The germline V gene has CDR1 MDHEN and CDR2 SYDVKM. This CDR3 is built from 12 residues. Trimming cost V 4 bases and J 2 bases, with 5 bases left between them. The DNA of the CDR3 is TGTGCCAGCAGTTGGGGGAACTATGGCTACACCTTC. Translated, it gives CASSWGNYGYTF.

Here the CDR3 reads CASSVTPGASPLHF. The DNA for the CDR3 is TGTGCCAGCAGCGTAACCCCAGGGGCTTCACCCCTCCACTTT. This sequence joins TRBV9 and TRBJ1-6; the D gene is possibly TRBD1 (6 bases). The germline V and J ends were trimmed by 1 base and 9 bases, with 11 bases remaining between them. The CDR3 spans 14 residues. Germline V gene sequence: CDR1 SGDLS, CDR2 YYNGEE.

The V call is TRBV4-2, the J call TRBJ2-5, with 12 bases fitting TRBD2. The CDR3 contains 14 residues. The germline V gene has CDR1 LGHNA and CDR2 YNFKEQ. With V trimmed by 4 bases and J by 4 bases, 1 base remained unmatched. The CDR3: CASSRGLAGETQYF. DNA for the CDR3: TGTGCCAGCAGCCGGGGACTAGCGGGAGAGACCCAGTACTTC.

V and J are TRBV10-3 and TRBJ1-3; TRBD1 matches 8 bases. Trimming took 3 bases from V and 5 from J; bases not matched to a gene: 12. The CDR3 contains 17 residues. In germline, CDR1 is ENHRY, CDR2 SYGVKD. The CDR3 DNA reads as TGTGCCATCAGTGACCCGGGACAGGAAACAAATCGAAACACCATATATTTT. Encoded protein: CAISDPGQETNRNTIYF.

This chain connects TRBV19 to TRBJ1-5; the D is unclear. Trimming cost V 2 bases and J 0 bases, with 8 bases left between them. This CDR3 has 15 residues. The V gene's germline CDR1 is LNHDA and CDR2 SQIVND (reference sequence). The CDR3 loop is CASSIWGYSNQPQHF. In DNA, the CDR3 is TGTGCCAGTAGTATATGGGGTTATAGCAATCAGCCCCAGCATTTT.

This chain links TRBV7-3 with TRBJ2-3; D possibly corresponds to TRBD2 (6 bases). The V end was cut by 5 bases, the J end by 4 bases, with 7 bases between. Germline-derived CDR1 and CDR2 are SGHTA and FQGTGA. This CDR3 is built from 12 residues. The CDR3 nucleotides read TGTGCCAGCAGCCCGGGGGCAGATACGCAGTATTTT. Translation: CASSPGADTQYF.

This clone came up once. The CDR3 spells CASRGTNQETQYF. CDR3 DNA sequence: TGTGCCAGCAGGGGGACGAATCAAGAGACCCAGTACTTC. V usage is TRBV7-9 and J usage is TRBJ2-5, with D perhaps assigned TRBD1 or TRBD2 (5 bases each). CDR1 SEHNR and CDR2 FQNEAQ come from the germline V gene (reference sequence). The ends were cut back, 6 bases at V and 2 bases at J, with 10 bases in the middle. The length of the CDR3 is 13 residues.

The CDR3 loop reads CASSSEDRTKQETQYF. CDR3 nucleotide sequence: TGTGCCAGCAGCTCCGAGGACAGGACCAAACAAGAGACCCAGTACTTC. The chain joins TRBV7-9 to TRBJ2-5, with TRBD1 matching over 7 bases. Germline CDR1 and CDR2: SEHNR and FQNEAQ (reference sequence). The CDR3 runs 16 residues. The trim removed 4 bases at V and 2 bases at J, leaving 10 bases unmatched. Based on the CDR3 plus reference TRBV7-9 and TRBJ2-5, the full variable domain is DTGVSQNPRHKITKRGQNVTFRCDPISEHNRLYWYRQTLGQGPEFLTYFQNEAQLEKSRLLSDRFSAERPKGSFSTLEIQRTEQGDSAMYLCASSSEDRTKQETQYFGPGTRLLVL.

J is TRBJ1-3 and V is TRBV9, with D possibly being TRBD1 (6 bases). The germline V and J ends were trimmed by 0 bases and 2 bases, with 9 bases remaining between them. Germline values: CDR1 SGDLS, CDR2 YYNGEE. This CDR3 region has 15 residues. The CDR3 region has the DNA TGTGCCAGCAGCGTAGCGGGGGGGCCTGGAAACACCATATATTTT. Translation gives CASSVAGGPGNTIYF.

The chain recombines TRBV28 with TRBJ2-3; TRBD1 matches at 7 bases. CDR1 is MDHEN, CDR2 SYDVKM, per germline. The CDR3 is made up of 15 amino acids. V lost 1 base and J lost 1; bases outside the gene matches: 2. CDR3 sequence: CASSLSGQGTDTQYF. DNA for the CDR3: TGTGCCAGCAGTTTATCTGGACAGGGCACAGATACGCAGTATTTT.

The gene calls are TRBV10-3 and TRBJ2-1; 7 bases map to TRBD1. The CDR3 totals 14 residues. The V and J ends lost 5 bases and 5 bases, in that order; junction bases with no gene match: 6. The germline CDR1 and CDR2 sequences are ENHRY and SYGVKD. CDR3 DNA sequence: TGTGCCATCAGTCCCTACGACAGGGACAATGAGCAGTTCTTC. Translated: CAISPYDRDNEQFF.

The chain joins TRBV2 to TRBJ2-7; 8 bases map to TRBD2. V gave up 5 bases and J gave up 3 bases; unmatched junction bases: 9. CDR3 size: 15 residues. Germline V gene sequence: CDR1 SNHLY, CDR2 FYNNEI. The CDR3 reads CASSNRTSYIYEQYF. CDR3 nucleotides: TGTGCCAGCAGTAATCGGACTAGCTATATCTACGAGCAGTACTTC.

The J gene is TRBJ2-5, the V gene TRBV20-1; no clear D. In germline, CDR1 is DFQATT, CDR2 SNEGSKA (reference sequence). This CDR3 spans 11 amino acids. The CDR3 sequence: CRAAERETQYF. CDR3 bases: TGCAGAGCAGCAGAAAGGGAGACCCAGTACTTC.

The rearrangement uses TRBV6-5 and TRBJ2-7; 10 positions match TRBD2. V trimming: 1 base; J trimming: 6 bases; junction bases outside the gene matches: 6. Germline lookup yields CDR1 MNHEY and CDR2 SVGAGI. The length of the CDR3 is 15 residues. CDR3 sequence (DNA): TGTGCCAGCAGTTACTATACAAGCGGGAGGGGCGAGCAGTACTTC. Its protein product is CASSYYTSGRGEQYF.

The chain links TRBV19 to TRBJ2-2, with 7 bases matching TRBD1. V was pared by 11 bases and J by 1 base, with 7 bases of the junction left unmatched. This CDR3 region has 14 residues. The germline gives CDR1 LNHDA, CDR2 SQIVND (reference sequence). The DNA for the CDR3 is TGTGCCGCATACAGGGGCCTGAACACCGGGGAGCTGTTTTTT. Protein sequence: CAAYRGLNTGELFF.